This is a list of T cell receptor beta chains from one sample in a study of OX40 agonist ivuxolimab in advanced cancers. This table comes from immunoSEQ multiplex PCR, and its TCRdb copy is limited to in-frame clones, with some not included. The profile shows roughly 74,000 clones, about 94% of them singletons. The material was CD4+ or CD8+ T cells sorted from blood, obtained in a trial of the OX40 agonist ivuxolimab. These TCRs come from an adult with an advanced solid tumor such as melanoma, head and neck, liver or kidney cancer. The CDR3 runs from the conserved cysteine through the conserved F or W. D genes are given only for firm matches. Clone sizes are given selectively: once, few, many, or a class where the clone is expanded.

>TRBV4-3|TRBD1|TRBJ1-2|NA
CASSQPGQGNYGYTF
TGCGCCAGCAGCCAACCGGGACAGGGGAACTATGGCTACACCTTC
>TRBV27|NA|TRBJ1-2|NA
CASSLSRGYGYTF
TGTGCCAGCAGTTTAAGCAGGGGCTATGGCTACACCTTC
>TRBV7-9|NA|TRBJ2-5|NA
CASSLGGVRETQYF
TGTGCCAGCAGCTTAGGCGGGGTGAGGGAGACCCAGTACTTC
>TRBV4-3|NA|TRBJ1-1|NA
CASSHGRDKTSLLNTEAFF
TGCGCCAGCAGCCACGGCCGGGACAAAACTTCGCTTTTGAACACTGAAGCTTTCTTT
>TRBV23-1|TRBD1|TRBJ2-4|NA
CASSADRGWAKNIQYF
TGCGCCAGCAGTGCAGACAGGGGTTGGGCCAAAAACATTCAGTACTTC
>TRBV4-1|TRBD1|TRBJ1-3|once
CASRGTGYGNTIYF
TGCGCCAGCAGGGGGACAGGGTACGGAAACACCATATATTTT
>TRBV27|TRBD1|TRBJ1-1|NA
CASSLSSRTGTEAFF
TGTGCCAGCAGTTTATCGTCTCGGACAGGGACTGAAGCTTTCTTT
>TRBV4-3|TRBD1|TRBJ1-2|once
CASSQDGTGVNYGYTF
TGCGCCAGCAGCCAAGATGGGACAGGCGTCAACTATGGCTACACCTTC
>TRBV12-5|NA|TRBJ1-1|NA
CASALWNTEAFF
TGTGCTAGTGCCCTATGGAACACTGAAGCTTTCTTT
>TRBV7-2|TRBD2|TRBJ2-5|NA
CASSSSGGPYQETQYF
TGTGCCAGCAGCTCTAGCGGGGGCCCGTACCAAGAGACCCAGTACTTC
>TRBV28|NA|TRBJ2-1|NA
CASSLLEFSYNEQFF
TGTGCCAGCAGTTTATTAGAGTTCTCCTACAATGAGCAGTTCTTC
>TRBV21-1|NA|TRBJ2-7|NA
CASSGGQGHEQYF
TGTGCCAGCAGCGGGGGGCAAGGTCACGAGCAGTACTTC
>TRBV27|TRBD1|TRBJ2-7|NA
CASSETGFNSEQYF
TGTGCCAGCAGTGAGACAGGGTTTAACAGCGAGCAGTACTTC
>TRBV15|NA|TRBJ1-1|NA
CATSRIPAERNTEAFF
TGTGCCACCAGCAGGATCCCAGCGGAGAGGAACACTGAAGCTTTCTTT
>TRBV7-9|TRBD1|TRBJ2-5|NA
CASSLFDRGIETQYF
TGTGCCAGCAGCTTATTTGACAGGGGCATTGAGACCCAGTACTTC
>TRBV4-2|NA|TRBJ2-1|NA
CASSQDQSGQGFGNEQFF
TGTGCCAGCAGCCAAGATCAATCCGGGCAGGGGTTTGGCAATGAGCAGTTCTTC
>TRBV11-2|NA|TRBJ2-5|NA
CASSLGDLWETQYF
TGTGCCAGCAGCTTAGGGGACCTGTGGGAGACCCAGTACTTC
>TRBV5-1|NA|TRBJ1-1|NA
CASSILGDTEAFF
TGCGCCAGCAGTATACTGGGAGACACTGAAGCTTTCTTT
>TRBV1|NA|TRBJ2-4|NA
CTSSQVLAGGRAKNIQYF
TGCACCAGCAGCCAAGTGCTAGCGGGGGGGCGGGCCAAAAACATTCAGTACTTC
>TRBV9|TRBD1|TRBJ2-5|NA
CASSPWGTGGKETQYF
TGTGCCAGCAGCCCATGGGGGACAGGGGGCAAGGAGACCCAGTACTTC
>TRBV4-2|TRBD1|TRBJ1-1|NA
CASSHTTGGTEAFF
TGTGCCAGCAGCCATACCACAGGGGGTACTGAAGCTTTCTTT
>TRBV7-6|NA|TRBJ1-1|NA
CASSLSPEGAFF
TGTGCCAGCAGCTTATCCCCAGAGGGAGCTTTCTTT
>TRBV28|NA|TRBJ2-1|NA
CASSLGSSYNEQFF
TGTGCCAGCAGTCTCGGGAGCTCCTACAATGAGCAGTTCTTC
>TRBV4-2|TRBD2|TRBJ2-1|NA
CASSQGLAGVFYNEQFF
TGTGCCAGCAGCCAAGGACTAGCGGGAGTGTTCTACAATGAGCAGTTCTTC
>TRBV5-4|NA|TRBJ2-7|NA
CASSSPGSSYEQYF
TGTGCCAGCAGCAGCCCAGGGTCTTCCTACGAGCAGTACTTC
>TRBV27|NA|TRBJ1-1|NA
CASRVDSATEAFF
TGTGCCAGCAGAGTAGACAGCGCTACTGAAGCTTTCTTT
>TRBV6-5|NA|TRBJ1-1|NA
CASKSEAFF
TGTGCCAGCAAGTCTGAAGCTTTCTTT
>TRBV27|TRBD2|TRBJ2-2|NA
CASSPGTSGGHGELFF
TGTGCCAGCAGTCCCGGGACTAGCGGGGGACACGGGGAGCTGTTTTTT
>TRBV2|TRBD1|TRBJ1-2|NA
CASGGTGINYGYTF
TGTGCCAGCGGGGGGACAGGGATTAACTATGGCTACACCTTC
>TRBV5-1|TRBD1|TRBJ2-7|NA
CASSSPGQGIYEQYF
TGCGCCAGCAGCTCTCCGGGACAGGGTATCTACGAGCAGTACTTC
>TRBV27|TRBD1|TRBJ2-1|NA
CAIGTAYNEQFF
TGTGCCATCGGGACAGCATACAATGAGCAGTTCTTC
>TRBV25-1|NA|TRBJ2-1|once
CASSIAVNPYNEQFF
TGTGCCAGCAGTATAGCGGTAAACCCCTACAATGAGCAGTTCTTC
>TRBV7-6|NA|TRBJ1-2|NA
CASSPLGGAIDYGYTF
TGTGCCAGCAGCCCGTTGGGAGGGGCGATTGACTATGGCTACACCTTC
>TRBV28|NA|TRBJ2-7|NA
CASRLRDWRAYEQYF
TGTGCCAGCAGACTACGGGACTGGCGAGCCTACGAGCAGTACTTC
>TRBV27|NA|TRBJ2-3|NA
CASSPGVADTQYF
TGTGCCAGCAGTCCAGGGGTCGCAGATACGCAGTATTTT
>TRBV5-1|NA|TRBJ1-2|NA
CASSLTANYGYTF
TGCGCCAGCAGCTTGACGGCTAACTATGGCTACACCTTC
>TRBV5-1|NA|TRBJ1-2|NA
CASSYAGDRNYGYTF
TGCGCCAGCAGCTACGCAGGGGATAGGAACTATGGCTACACCTTC
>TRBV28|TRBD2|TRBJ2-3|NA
CASSLYSGGEYF
TGTGCCAGCAGTTTATATAGCGGGGGGGAGTATTTT
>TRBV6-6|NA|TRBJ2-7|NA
CASSYQGKQYF
TGTGCCAGCAGTTACCAGGGGAAGCAGTACTTC
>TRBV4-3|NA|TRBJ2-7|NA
CASSQEAWGAYEQYF
TGCGCCAGCAGCCAAGAGGCCTGGGGGGCCTACGAGCAGTACTTC
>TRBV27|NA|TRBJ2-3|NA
CASSPTWDRSGRGASTDTQYF
TGTGCCAGCAGTCCAACCTGGGACAGAAGCGGGAGAGGTGCTAGCACAGATACGCAGTATTTT
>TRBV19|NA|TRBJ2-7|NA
CASSIEGYEQYF
TGTGCCAGTAGTATTGAAGGTTACGAGCAGTACTTC
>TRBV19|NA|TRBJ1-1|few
CASSIGGIEAFF
TGTGCCAGTAGTATTGGGGGGATTGAAGCTTTCTTT
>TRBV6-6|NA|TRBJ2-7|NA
CASSEVLGYEQYF
TGTGCCAGCAGCGAGGTCTTAGGTTACGAGCAGTACTTC
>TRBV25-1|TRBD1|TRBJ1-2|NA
CATPDRGAYGYTF
TGTGCCACCCCGGACAGGGGCGCTTATGGCTACACCTTC
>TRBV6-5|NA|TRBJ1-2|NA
CASSYSETDNYGYTF
TGTGCCAGCAGTTACTCAGAGACAGACAACTATGGCTACACCTTC
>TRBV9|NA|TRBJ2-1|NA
CASSAWDLPSSYNEQFF
TGTGCCAGCAGCGCCTGGGACTTGCCGAGCTCCTACAATGAGCAGTTCTTC
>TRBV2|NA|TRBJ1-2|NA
CASTDGEYLNYGYTF
TGTGCCAGCACGGACGGGGAGTACCTAAACTATGGCTACACCTTC
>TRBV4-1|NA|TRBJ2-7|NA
CASSQARGGISYEQYF
TGCGCCAGCAGCCAAGCCCGTGGCGGGATCTCCTACGAGCAGTACTTC
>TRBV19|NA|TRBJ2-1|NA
CASSIDHSYNEQFF
TGTGCCAGTAGTATAGACCACTCCTACAATGAGCAGTTCTTC
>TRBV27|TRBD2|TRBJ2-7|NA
CASSYFPPASGIAEQYF
TGTGCCAGCAGTTATTTTCCCCCAGCTAGCGGGATAGCCGAGCAGTACTTC
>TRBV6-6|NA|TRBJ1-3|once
CASSYPGSSGNTIYF
TGTGCCAGCAGTTACCCAGGAAGCTCTGGAAACACCATATATTTT
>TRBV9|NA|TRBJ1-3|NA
CASSSTDRSGNTIYF
TGTGCCAGCAGCTCGACAGATCGTTCTGGAAACACCATATATTTT
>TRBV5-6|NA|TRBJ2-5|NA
CASSLAPNHWPGETQYF
TGTGCCAGCAGCTTGGCCCCCAACCACTGGCCCGGAGAGACCCAGTACTTC
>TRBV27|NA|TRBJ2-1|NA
CASSLMAVSYNEQFF
TGTGCCAGCAGTTTAATGGCAGTCTCCTACAATGAGCAGTTCTTC